This passage covers 26 T cell receptor beta chains from one sample sequenced in a study of regulatory T cells in long-lasting Graves disease. Relying on iRepertoire HTBI primers and Arm-PCR of CDR3 regions, the team built TCR beta libraries. TCRdb used MiXCR to reprocess the multiplex PCR reads, holding one entry per CDR3 protein. The sample has approximately 350,000 distinct CDR3 sequences; around 15% are singletons. The time point was: newly diagnosed GD, antithyroid drugs for less than 3 months. Preparation of the TCR library used RNA extracted from PBMCs. The same data also went into a second study, on T cells in Graves' hyperthyroidism and ophthalmopathy.

The sample here was peripheral blood mononuclear cells (PBMCs), taken at new diagnosis, from a patient treated with antithyroid drugs. The receptor set was obtained from a woman younger than 35 with Graves disease.

The table lists this clonotype with many counts. V and J are TRBV5-1 and TRBJ2-5; 10 positions agree with TRBD1. Germline V lookup: CDR1 SGHRS, CDR2 YFSETQ. This CDR3 has 15 amino acids. J lost 4 bases, V lost 4 bases, and 7 bases had no gene match. The CDR3 spells CASSRGQGGRETQYF. For the CDR3, the DNA is TGCGCCAGCAGCAGAGGACAGGGGGGCCGAGAGACCCAGTACTTC.

The chain is built from TRBV3-1 and TRBJ2-7; D is tentatively TRBD1 or TRBD2 (6 bases each). The CDR3 is made up of 15 amino acids. Trimming removed 4 bases from V and 6 bases from J, with 19 bases in between. Per the germline V gene, CDR1 is LGHDT and CDR2 is YNNKEL (reference sequence). The DNA of the CDR3 is TGTGCCAGCAGCCTACTAAGGGGGGCGGCCGTCGAGCAGTACTTC. It is translated as CASSLLRGAAVEQYF.

This clonotype was counted a few times. V usage is TRBV7-9 and J usage is TRBJ2-1, with D possibly matching TRBD2 (5 bases). Germline values: CDR1 SEHNR, CDR2 FQNEAQ (reference sequence). This CDR3 is 13 amino acids long. Trimming removed 2 bases at V and 6 bases at J, with 8 bases between. CDR3 in amino acids: CASSLSSVNEQFF. The CDR3 DNA sequence: TGTGCCAGCAGCTTAAGTAGCGTCAATGAGCAGTTCTTC. Looking up the rest from reference TRBV7-9 and TRBJ2-1 gives the full variable domain: DTGVSQNPRHKITKRGQNVTFRCDPISEHNRLYWYRQTLGQGPEFLTYFQNEAQLEKSRLLSDRFSAERPKGSFSTLEIQRTEQGDSAMYLCASSLSSVNEQFFGPGTRLTVL.

This clonotype was seen more than once but under ten times. J is TRBJ2-2 and V is TRBV20-1; D is unresolved. Germline V lookup: CDR1 DFQATT, CDR2 SNEGSKA (reference sequence). V lost 7 bases and J lost 1, with 13 bases in between. The CDR3 extends over 14 amino acids. The chain's CDR3 is CSVSTHGNTGELFF. The DNA for the CDR3 is TGCAGTGTTTCCACGCACGGGAACACCGGGGAGCTGTTTTTT.

The table lists this clonotype with many counts. This chain joins TRBV20-1 and TRBJ2-1; D is unresolved. This CDR3 is 14 amino acids long. Germline assignment: CDR1 DFQATT and CDR2 SNEGSKA (reference sequence). V was clipped by 6 bases and J by 3 bases, with 15 bases between them. CDR3 protein: CSAHGPRHYNEQFF. The CDR3 nucleotides read TGCAGTGCACATGGACCAAGGCACTACAATGAGCAGTTCTTC.

V and J are TRBV7-2 and TRBJ2-5, with 8 bases aligning to TRBD2. The DNA end favors TRBJ2-1, so the J call may be wrong. This CDR3 has 16 residues. CDR1 and CDR2 (germline): SGHTA, FQGNSA. CDR3 nucleotide sequence: TGTGCCAGCAGCTTAAGAACTAGCGGCAACCTCAATGAGCAGTTCTTC. Its protein is CASSLRTSGNLNEQFF.

Turning to this clonotype: The junction departs from germline at one end; a sequencing error may be responsible. The rearrangement links TRBV7-7 to TRBJ2-5, with TRBD1 as a possible D gene (5 bases). The germline V gene has CDR1 SSHAT and CDR2 FNYEAQ (reference sequence). The CDR3 has 13 residues. CDR3 DNA sequence: TGTGCTAGCAGCTTGGACAACCAAGAGACCCAGTACTTC. Encoded protein: CASSLDNQETQYF. Together with reference TRBV7-7 and TRBJ2-5, the CDR3 gives the full variable domain: GAGVSQSPRYKVTKRGQDVTLRCDPISSHATLYWYQQALGQGPEFLTYFNYEAQPDKSGLPSDRFSAERPEGSISTLTIQRTEQRDSAMYRCASSLDNQETQYFGPGTRLLVL.

This clonotype was counted many times. The chain employs TRBV11-2 and TRBJ2-5; TRBD1 aligns across 9 bases. The V segment lost 4 bases and the J segment 4 bases; nucleotides outside the gene matches: 10. The CDR3 spans 16 residues. From germline, CDR1 is SGHAT and CDR2 FQNNGV. CDR3 sequence (DNA): TGTGCCAGCAGCTCCCTGGGGAGGGACAGGGTAGAGACCCAGTACTTC. Amino acid sequence: CASSSLGRDRVETQYF.

The chain uses TRBV3-1 and TRBJ1-2; 7 nucleotides match TRBD1. This CDR3 region has 16 residues. The ends lost 4 bases at V and 5 bases at J; junction bases unmatched: 13. CDR1 is LGHDT, CDR2 YNNKEL, per germline (reference sequence). The CDR3 bases are TGTGCCAGCAGCCCGACTCTCCAGGGGGGGAAATATGGCTACACCTTC. As protein: CASSPTLQGGKYGYTF.

Notes on this clonotype: A read error may be the cause here, since a much bigger clone is one base away. This sequence joins TRBV18 and TRBJ2-5; 8 bases are a match to TRBD2. The J call is in doubt because the DNA end fits TRBJ2-1 better. The CDR3 has 15 amino acids. The germline CDR1 and CDR2 sequences are KGHSH and LQKENI. DNA for the CDR3: TGTGCCAGCTCACCATCCAGCGGGAGTTACGATGAGCAGTTCTTC. Its protein is CASSPSSGSYDEQFF.

In this sample, this clonotype turned up many times. The V call is TRBV28, the J call TRBJ1-1, with TRBD1 matching 7 bases. J lost 5 bases, V lost 8 bases, and 8 bases had no gene match. Germline CDR1 and CDR2: MDHEN and SYDVKM. This CDR3 contains 13 residues. CDR3 region: CASRQGRRTEAFF. In DNA, the CDR3 is TGTGCCAGCCGACAGGGAAGACGGACTGAAGCTTTCTTT.

This clonotype was observed many times. The CDR3 sequence is CASGLGISYNEQFF. The CDR3 DNA reads as TGTGCTAGTGGTCTCGGGATCTCCTACAATGAGCAGTTCTTC. The rearrangement links TRBV12-5 to TRBJ2-1, with a possible D match to TRBD2 (5 bases). V was trimmed by 5 bases and J by 0 bases, leaving 8 bases between them. The CDR3 totals 14 residues. Germline CDR1 and CDR2: LGHNT and FRNRAP.

This clonotype came up many times. The rearrangement uses TRBV20-1 and TRBJ2-1; possibly TRBD2 for D (6 bases). Germline lookup yields CDR1 DFQATT and CDR2 SNEGSKA (reference sequence). Trimming removed 4 bases at V and 2 bases at J, with 15 bases between. The CDR3 covers 15 residues. DNA of the CDR3: TGCAGTGCTAAGCAAAGACTAGGAGCCTACAATGAGCAGTTCTTC. As protein: CSAKQRLGAYNEQFF.

J is TRBJ2-1 and V is TRBV29-1, with 8 positions matching TRBD1. CDR1 is SQVTM and CDR2 is ANQGSEA in the germline V gene. V lost 4 bases to trimming and J lost 3 bases; unmatched junction nucleotides: 2. The CDR3 has 13 amino acids. The CDR3 sequence is CSVAGGIYNEQFF. Here the CDR3 DNA reads TGCAGCGTTGCAGGGGGCATCTACAATGAGCAGTTCTTC.

This clonotype was recorded at least ten times. CDR3 bases: TGTGCCTCGGACGGGCGGGGGGCTGGCACCGGGGAGCTGTTTTTT. Its translation is CASDGRGAGTGELFF. The chain combines TRBV2 with TRBJ2-2, with 8 bases identical to TRBD2. The length of the CDR3 is 15 residues. The V and J ends lost 11 bases and 4 bases, in that order; junction bases with no gene match: 12. From germline, CDR1 is SNHLY and CDR2 FYNNEI.

This clonotype was recorded at least ten times. J is TRBJ2-7 and V is TRBV28; D ambiguous. Germline assignment: CDR1 MDHEN and CDR2 SYDVKM. The CDR3 is made up of 14 amino acids. The V end lost 5 bases, the J end lost 3 bases, and 14 bases lay between the germline ends. CDR3 DNA: TGTGCCAGCAGTCCCCCCGTCGTACTCTACGAGCAGTACTTC. As protein: CASSPPVVLYEQYF. Complete variable domain (other parts from reference TRBV28 and TRBJ2-7): DVKVTQSSRYLVKRTGEKVFLECVQDMDHENMFWYRQDPGLGLRLIYFSYDVKMKEKGDIPEGYSVSREKKERFSLILESASTNQTSMYLCASSPPVVLYEQYFGPGTRLTVT.

This clonotype has at least ten counts. The rearrangement joins TRBV11-2 to TRBJ2-1; tentative D call: TRBD2 (6 bases). CDR3 length equals 14 residues. V shed 5 bases and J shed 9 bases, with 17 bases lying between them. The germline CDR1 and CDR2 sequences are SGHAT and FQNNGV. The CDR3 spells CASSRPGDRGEQFF. DNA for the CDR3: TGTGCCAGCAGCCGGCCGGGAGATCGTGGTGAGCAGTTCTTC.

The chain is built from TRBV7-6 and TRBJ1-2; weak D call: TRBD1 (5 bases). V lost 1 base to trimming and J lost 8 bases, with 11 bases between them. The CDR3 totals 13 residues. The germline V gene has CDR1 SGHVS and CDR2 FNYEAQ. The CDR3 loop is CASSLGARGGYTF. For the CDR3, the DNA is TGTGCCAGCAGCTTAGGGGCGAGGGGCGGCTACACCTTC.

This clonotype was seen a single time. V usage is TRBV20-1 and J usage is TRBJ1-5; 8 bases map to TRBD1. V lost 5 bases and J lost 6; bases outside the gene matches: 9. Germline V gene sequence: CDR1 DFQATT, CDR2 SNEGSKA (reference sequence). CDR3 length: 14 residues. In nucleotides, the CDR3 is TGCAGTGCTCCCACGCAGGGGGCCGGTCAGCCCCAGCATTTT. This gives the protein CSAPTQGAGQPQHF.

This clonotype was detected ten times or more. This chain connects TRBV28 to TRBJ1-5; D is perhaps TRBD1 (5 bases). This CDR3 spans 15 amino acids. Germline V CDR1 and CDR2: MDHEN, SYDVKM. The ends were cut back, 3 bases at V and 4 bases at J, with 13 bases in the middle. CDR3 protein: CASSFGRARNQPQHF. The CDR3 region has the DNA TGTGCCAGCAGTTTTGGCAGGGCCAGGAATCAGCCCCAGCATTTT.

Many counts were recorded for this clonotype. The chain is built from TRBV11-2 and TRBJ1-3, with D unclear. The CDR3 covers 17 residues. Trimming left V 1 base short and J 0 bases short, with 13 bases between. In germline, CDR1 is SGHAT, CDR2 FQNNGV. This CDR3 reads CASSLGVGRISGNTIYF. The CDR3 DNA is TGTGCCAGCAGCTTAGGAGTCGGCAGGATCTCTGGAAACACCATATATTTT.

The table lists this clonotype with a few counts. The genes are TRBV9 and TRBJ2-1; 9 positions match TRBD1. V lost 7 bases to trimming and J lost 0 bases; unmatched junction nucleotides: 5. The germline gives CDR1 SGDLS, CDR2 YYNGEE. This CDR3 comprises 15 residues. The CDR3 is CASHKTGGSYNEQFF. CDR3 nucleotide sequence: TGTGCCAGCCACAAGACAGGGGGCTCCTACAATGAGCAGTTCTTC.

This clonotype was seen only a few times. A much larger clone lies one base from this, so it may be a read error. The CDR3 carries no conserved terminal phenylalanine or tryptophan, so it likely arises from a read error. V usage is TRBV11-1 and J usage is TRBJ2-3; the D gene is possibly TRBD1 (5 bases). The CDR3 runs 15 residues. Trimming left V 8 bases short and J 4 bases short, with 19 bases between. Germline V gives CDR1 SGHAT, CDR2 FQDESV (reference sequence). CDR3 amino acids: CASRAGHGASDTQYL. CDR3 nucleotides: TGTGCCAGCCGAGCCGGACATGGGGCATCAGATACGCAGTATCTT.

This clonotype appeared a few times. CDR3 sequence: CASSPGPRPQHF. CDR3 coding DNA: TGTGCCAGCAGTCCTGGTCCCAGGCCCCAGCATTTT. V usage is TRBV6-1 and J usage is TRBJ1-5; D unclear. The CDR3 runs 12 residues. The V end was cut by 5 bases, the J end by 9 bases, with 11 bases between. Germline V gene sequence: CDR1 MNHNS, CDR2 SASEGT.

This clonotype was recorded at least ten times. The junction shows a germline mismatch at one end, possibly a read error. CDR3 in amino acids: CASSSPGTEQYF. The CDR3 DNA follows: TGTGCTAGCAGCTCCCCGGGGACCGAGCAGTACTTC. The rearrangement uses TRBV7-7 and TRBJ2-7; D possibly uses TRBD1 or TRBD2 (5 bases each). This CDR3 contains 12 residues. Germline CDR1 SSHAT, CDR2 FNYEAQ (reference sequence).

This clonotype has a handful of counts. The chain links TRBV25-1 to TRBJ2-7, with D hard to call. V lost 4 bases to trimming and J lost 5 bases, with 6 bases between them. The CDR3 runs 11 residues. The V gene's germline CDR1 is MGHDK and CDR2 SYGVNS. CDR3 nucleotide sequence: TGTGCCAGCAGTGTCTGGAACGAGCAGTACTTC. It codes for CASSVWNEQYF.